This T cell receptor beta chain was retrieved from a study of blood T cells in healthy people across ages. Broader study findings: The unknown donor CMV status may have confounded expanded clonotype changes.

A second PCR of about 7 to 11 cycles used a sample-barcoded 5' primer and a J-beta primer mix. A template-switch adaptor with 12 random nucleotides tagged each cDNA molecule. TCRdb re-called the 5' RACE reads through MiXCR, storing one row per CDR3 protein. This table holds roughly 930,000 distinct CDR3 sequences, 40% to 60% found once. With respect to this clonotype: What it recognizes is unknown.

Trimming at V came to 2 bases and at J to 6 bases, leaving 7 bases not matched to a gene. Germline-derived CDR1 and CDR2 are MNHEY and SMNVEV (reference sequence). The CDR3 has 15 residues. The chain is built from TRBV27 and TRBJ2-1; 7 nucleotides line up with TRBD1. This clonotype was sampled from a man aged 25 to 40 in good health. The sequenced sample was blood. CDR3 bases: TGTGCCAGCAGTTTAGTACAGGGGAAGGTCAATGAGCAGTTCTTC. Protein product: CASSLVQGKVNEQFF.